The 20 T cell receptor beta chains in this list originate from one sample, sequenced in a study of T-cell reconstitution after alpha-beta-depleted transplantation in children. It was with unique molecular identifiers that the TCRbeta library was prepared. TCRdb re-analysed the PCR reads in MiXCR, keeping a single row per CDR3 protein. The sample contains roughly 490,000 distinct CDR3 sequences, about 10% of which appear only once. Sample: PBMCs, mostly from graft donor cells, taken 180 days after TCRalphabeta/CD19-depleted stem cell transplant. These receptors came from a female patient aged 2 to 10 who had a stem cell transplant for aplastic anemia, so the T cells may come from the graft donor.

This chain joins TRBV19 and TRBJ1-1; 9 bases are shared with TRBD1. Germline CDR1 reads LNHDA; CDR2 reads SQIVND (reference sequence). With 5 bases clipped from V and 0 bases from J, the junction kept 16 bases outside the gene matches. This CDR3 has 19 residues. CDR3 in DNA: TGTGCCAGTAGTCGGAACCTGGGACAGGGAAAAATCGTGAACACTGAAGCTTTCTTT. It codes for CASSRNLGQGKIVNTEAFF.

This clonotype occurred a few times. The CDR3 here is CAWSVSLGLVSYNEQFF. DNA of the CDR3: TGTGCCTGGAGTGTAAGCTTGGGGCTAGTTAGCTACAATGAGCAGTTCTTC. The V call is TRBV30, the J call TRBJ2-1; possibly TRBD1 for D (5 bases). The CDR3 sequence is 17 residues long. In germline, CDR1 is GTSNPN, CDR2 SVGIG (reference sequence). V shed 0 bases and J shed 3 bases, with 18 bases lying between them.

This clonotype was detected only a few times. The rearrangement uses TRBV12-5 and TRBJ2-1; no reliable D call. Trimming left V 5 bases short and J 7 bases short, with 9 bases between. Germline V CDR1 and CDR2: LGHNT, FRNRAP. There are 12 residues in the CDR3. This CDR3 is CASGLDWNEQFF. CDR3 DNA sequence: TGTGCTAGTGGTCTCGATTGGAATGAGCAGTTCTTC.

This clonotype occurred many times. The rearrangement uses TRBV12-3 or TRBV12-4 and TRBJ2-7, with TRBD1 identical over 8 bases. Trimming took 6 bases from V and 5 from J; bases not matched to a gene: 6. This CDR3 has 13 amino acids. CDR3: CASSRTGIDEQYV. DNA for the CDR3: TGTGCCAGCAGCCGGACAGGGATCGACGAGCAGTACGTC.

This clonotype was detected a few times. This chain joins TRBV6-5 and TRBJ2-1, with D uncertain. This CDR3 spans 15 amino acids. V lost 6 bases and J lost 0, with 12 bases in between. Per germline, CDR1 MNHEY and CDR2 SVGAGI. The CDR3 protein is CASRFTTTSYNEQFF. The CDR3, as DNA: TGTGCCAGCAGGTTCACTACAACCTCCTACAATGAGCAGTTCTTC.

This clonotype has just a few counts. A junction end diverges from the germline sequence, so it may reflect a read error. V gene TRBV7-2 combines with J gene TRBJ2-5; 7 bases match TRBD2. The CDR3 spans 11 residues. CDR1 SGHTA and CDR2 FQGNSA come from the germline V gene. The CDR3: CASSSGTAPDF. Written as DNA, the CDR3 is TGTGCCAGCAGCAGCGGGACTGCTCCGGACTTC.

There are many counts of this clonotype. V and J are TRBV29-1 and TRBJ1-1; TRBD1 is a possible D gene (5 bases). Trimming took 4 bases from V and 1 from J, leaving 13 bases between them. Germline V gene sequence: CDR1 SQVTM, CDR2 ANQGSEA. This CDR3 is built from 14 residues. Here the CDR3 reads CSVVRGIKNTEAFF. In nucleotides, the CDR3 is TGCAGCGTTGTCCGGGGGATAAAGAACACTGAAGCTTTCTTT.

The sample holds one count of this clonotype. The genes are TRBV28 and TRBJ2-7; no clear D gene. V was cut by 2 bases and J by 1 base, with 9 bases left in between. The V gene's germline CDR1 is MDHEN and CDR2 SYDVKM. This CDR3 is built from 14 residues. DNA for the CDR3: TGTGCCAGCAGTTTAGGGTCGTTATCCTACGAGCAGTACTTC. It yields the protein CASSLGSLSYEQYF.

The chain couples TRBV15 to TRBJ2-1; the match to TRBD2 covers 9 bases. CDR1 LNHNV and CDR2 YYDKDF come from the germline V gene (reference sequence). V trimming: 4 bases; J trimming: 4 bases; junction bases outside the gene matches: 2. The CDR3 runs to 14 residues. CDR3 sequence reads: CATSILAGYNEQFF. The CDR3 DNA reads as TGTGCCACCAGCATACTAGCGGGTTACAATGAGCAGTTCTTC.

The chain employs TRBV4-3 and TRBJ2-7, with TRBD2 matching over 7 bases. The CDR3 sequence is 16 residues long. The germline V gene encodes CDR1 LGHNA and CDR2 YSLEER. V lost 3 bases to trimming and J lost 5 bases; unmatched junction nucleotides: 13. The CDR3 sequence is CASSHPRRGGPDEQYV. In nucleotides, the CDR3 is TGCGCCAGCAGCCATCCTCGGAGGGGAGGGCCGGACGAGCAGTACGTC.

The chain combines TRBV7-9 with TRBJ1-1, with a weak D call TRBD1 (5 bases). This CDR3 is built from 16 residues. Trimming removed 5 bases from V and 5 bases from J, with 21 bases in between. The germline CDR1 and CDR2 sequences are SEHNR and FQNEAQ (reference sequence). CDR3 in amino acids: CASSTWGGARETEAFF. CDR3 coding DNA: TGTGCCAGCAGCACTTGGGGGGGTGCGAGAGAAACTGAAGCTTTCTTT.

The chain has TRBV20-1 and TRBJ2-4; 9 bases match TRBD2. Germline lookup yields CDR1 DFQATT and CDR2 SNEGSKA (reference sequence). Trimming at V came to 5 bases and at J to 1 base, leaving 6 bases not matched to a gene. The CDR3 extends over 15 amino acids. The CDR3 DNA follows: TGCAGTGCTCCTATAGCGGGAGACGCCAAAAACATTCAGTACTTC. Its translation is CSAPIAGDAKNIQYF.

This clonotype was counted a few times. J is TRBJ2-2 and V is TRBV11-2; 11 nucleotides agree with TRBD2. Germline values: CDR1 SGHAT, CDR2 FQNNGV. V lost 2 bases to trimming and J lost 5 bases; unmatched junction nucleotides: 7. The CDR3 has 17 amino acids. The CDR3 DNA is TGTGCCAGCAGCTTAACTAGCGGGAGTAAGGAAACCGGGGAGCTGTTTTTT. Encoded protein: CASSLTSGSKETGELFF.

This clonotype was detected ten times or more. The rearrangement uses TRBV24-1 and TRBJ2-1; D is undetermined. Trimming took 9 bases from V and 0 from J, leaving 14 bases between them. This CDR3 contains 15 residues. CDR1 is KGHDR and CDR2 is SFDVKD in the germline V gene. The CDR3 here is CATATRHRSYNEQFF. In nucleotides, the CDR3 is TGTGCCACCGCCACCCGACACCGCTCCTACAATGAGCAGTTCTTC.

This clonotype was found many times. This chain joins TRBV9 and TRBJ1-6; weak D call: TRBD1 (6 bases). The CDR3 length is 15 residues. The germline V gene encodes CDR1 SGDLS and CDR2 YYNGEE. V gave up 4 bases and J gave up 1 base, with 9 bases separating them. The CDR3 DNA follows: TGTGCCAGCAGCACCCAGGGGTCCTATAATTCACCCCTCCACTTT. Translated, it gives CASSTQGSYNSPLHF.

The table lists this clonotype with a few counts. This rearrangement joins TRBV9 to TRBJ2-2; 8 bases map to TRBD1. Looked up from germline, CDR1 is SGDLS and CDR2 is YYNGEE. V shed 4 bases and J 1 base; nucleotides not matched to a gene: 6. The CDR3 contains 16 residues. CDR3 residues: CASSIRQGLNTGELFF. CDR3 nucleotide sequence: TGTGCCAGCAGCATACGACAGGGGTTGAACACCGGGGAGCTGTTTTTT.

This clonotype was detected only a few times. The V gene is TRBV21-1, the J gene TRBJ2-7. TRBV21-1 is flagged as a pseudogene. The CDR3 runs 15 residues. The CDR3 DNA follows: TGTGCCAGCAGCAAAGAGGTTTGCAGGTCTTACGAGCAGTACTTC. This codes for CASSKEVCRSYEQYF.

This clonotype showed up just a few times. This chain links TRBV14 with TRBJ1-1; D is ambiguous. Trimming left V 0 bases short and J 8 bases short, with 13 bases between. The V gene's germline CDR1 is SGHDN and CDR2 FVKESK. This CDR3 is 14 amino acids long. Here the CDR3 DNA reads TGTGCCAGCAGCCAAGAAGTAAGGGTTGCCGAAGCTTTCTTT. Translation: CASSQEVRVAEAFF.

This clonotype has at least ten counts. The chain recombines TRBV12-3 or TRBV12-4 with TRBJ2-1; D unclear. This CDR3 is built from 14 residues. The V gene lost 6 bases and the J gene lost 8 bases, with 17 bases spanning the gap. The CDR3 coding sequence is TGTGCCAGCAGCCTTCCCCCGCAGCTCCATGAGCAGTTCTTC. It codes for CASSLPPQLHEQFF.

J is TRBJ1-5 and V is TRBV4-2; perhaps TRBD1 as D (5 bases). Deletions cut 1 base from V and 1 base from J, with 14 bases between. There are 17 residues in the CDR3. Germline CDR1 is LGHNA and CDR2 is YNFKEQ. Here the CDR3 DNA reads TGTGCCAGCAGCCAAGGCCTCCAGGGTGCCAGCAATCAGCCCCAGCATTTT. Encoded protein: CASSQGLQGASNQPQHF.